This T cell receptor beta chain appears in the sequencing data of a study of a mutant IDH1 vaccine in newly diagnosed glioma. In the study overall: Most patients had received both radiotherapy and temozolomide, the prior options being radiotherapy, temozolomide, or both.

With respect to this clone: The antigen remains unidentified.

Time point indicated: week 11, during vaccination. Doses of 300 ug of mutant IDH1 20-mer peptide were given with topical imiquimod. The table came from immunoSEQ multiplex PCR; TCRdb's copy has only in-frame clones and leaves some out. Among tens of thousands of clones, approximately 84% were seen once, and the ten largest hold about 8.2%. Germline values: CDR1 SGHTA, CDR2 FQGNSA. With 5 bases removed from V and 3 bases from J, the gap between germline ends came to 11 bases. The CDR3 totals 14 residues. The material was PBMCs, obtained from a glioma patient whose treatment included an IDH1 peptide vaccine. The source is a woman in her 50s with glioma. The chain has TRBV7-2 and TRBJ1-5, with D unclear. The CDR3 sequence is CASSPGSPNQPQHF. CDR3 nucleotide sequence: TGTGCCAGCAGCCCCGGCTCCCCCAATCAGCCCCAGCATTTT. Supplemented by reference TRBV7-2 and TRBJ1-5, the full variable domain reads GAGVSQSPSNKVTEKGKDVELRCDPISGHTALYWYRQSLGQGLEFLIYFQGNSAPDKSGLPSDRFSAERTGGSVSTLTIQRTQQEDSAVYLCASSPGSPNQPQHFGDGTRLSIL.